The 8 T cell receptor beta chains presented below share a single source sample, sequenced in a study of CD8 T cells in ankylosing spondylitis. TCRdb reprocessed the 5' RACE reads with MiXCR, giving one entry per CDR3 protein. Among under 130,000 distinct CDR3 sequences listed, less than 25% were seen once. The sequencing input was synovial fluid, either unsorted or a sorted T cell fraction (not recorded which). The receptors were sampled from a male donor with ankylosing spondylitis.

The table lists this clonotype with many counts. The chain couples TRBV16 to TRBJ1-2; 7 nucleotides align to TRBD1. CDR3 length equals 14 residues. Germline V gives CDR1 KGHSY, CDR2 FQNENV. The V and J ends lost 4 bases and 8 bases, in that order; junction bases with no gene match: 10. For the CDR3, the DNA is TGTGCCAGCAGCCCCCCGACAGGGACTAAAGGCTACACCTTC. Its protein is CASSPPTGTKGYTF.

This clonotype was counted only a few times. The chain links TRBV7-2 to TRBJ2-1, with 8 bases that match TRBD1. Germline CDR1 and CDR2: SGHTA and FQGNSA. V shed 5 bases, J shed 8 bases, and the junction held 5 bases outside the gene matches. CDR3 length equals 13 residues. CDR3: CASSAQGGYEQFF. CDR3 coding DNA: TGTGCCAGCAGCGCACAGGGGGGCTATGAGCAGTTCTTC.

This clonotype was seen only a few times. The chain combines TRBV5-4 with TRBJ2-3; D unclear. Per germline, CDR1 SGHNT and CDR2 YYREEE (reference sequence). The CDR3 is 16 amino acids. Trimming cost V 0 bases and J 1 base, with 12 bases left between them. CDR3 DNA sequence: TGTGCCAGCAGCTTGGATTTGTTTTTCGGCACAGATACGCAGTATTTT. Its protein is CASSLDLFFGTDTQYF.

This chain links TRBV5-1 with TRBJ2-1; 9 bases map to TRBD2. Trimming cost V 1 base and J 7 bases; bases outside gene matches: 9. The CDR3 covers 16 residues. From germline, CDR1 is SGHRS and CDR2 YFSETQ. CDR3 in amino acids: CASSLMFSGSLNEQFF. The CDR3 DNA follows: TGCGCCAGCAGCTTGATGTTTAGCGGGAGTTTGAATGAGCAGTTCTTC.

This chain links TRBV29-1 with TRBJ2-1; D could derive from TRBD1 or TRBD2 (7 bases each). V lost 1 base and J 5 bases, leaving 18 bases between the germline ends. CDR3 size: 16 residues. Germline-derived CDR1 and CDR2 are SQVTM and ANQGSEA. CDR3 residues: CSVEGEGTAYNNEQFF. For the CDR3, the DNA is TGCAGCGTTGAAGGGGAGGGGACAGCTTATAACAATGAGCAGTTCTTC.

The chain has TRBV27 and TRBJ2-7; 11 bases agree with TRBD1. The CDR3 extends over 19 amino acids. Germline CDR1 is MNHEY and CDR2 is SMNVEV (reference sequence). V lost 2 bases, J lost 1 base, and 13 bases stayed unmatched. As DNA, the CDR3 is TGTGCCAGCAGTTTAAAAGGGACAGGGGGAACCAACCCGTCCTACGAGCAGTACTTC. It encodes CASSLKGTGGTNPSYEQYF.

V usage is TRBV20-1 and J usage is TRBJ2-1; 13 positions agree with TRBD2. The germline CDR1 and CDR2 sequences are DFQATT and SNEGSKA (reference sequence). The CDR3 is made up of 16 amino acids. V lost 6 bases and J lost 4; bases outside the gene matches: 9. CDR3 nucleotide sequence: TGCAGTGCAGTTCCTCCGGGACTAGCGGGGTACAATGAGCAGTTCTTC. It codes for CSAVPPGLAGYNEQFF.

This clonotype appeared many times. This chain links TRBV29-1 with TRBJ1-1, with D perhaps matching TRBD1 (5 bases). Between the trimmed V and J ends, which lost 4 bases and 5 bases, there was a span of 17 bases. The germline V gene encodes CDR1 SQVTM and CDR2 ANQGSEA. The CDR3 runs to 14 residues. The CDR3 DNA reads as TGCAGCGTTGTGAGAGTTGCGGGGGGGACTGAAGCTTTCTTT. This encodes CSVVRVAGGTEAFF.